The 22 T cell receptor beta chains listed next were all sequenced from one sample in a study of beta chain features in type 1 diabetes (dated by TCRdb to the late 2010s). The paper's findings and limits, for the study overall: Type 1 diabetes patients showed a moderate but significant shortening of TCRB CDR3 length in all four CD4+ subsets.

What these receptors recognize is not known. Library method: the immunoSEQ multiplex PCR assay. The High Capacity cDNA Reverse Transcription Kit was used to reverse transcribe all of the isolated RNA, meaning that expressed TCRB transcripts were what got sequenced. This is the immuneACCESS table as TCRdb keeps it, with only in-frame sequences that have V and J called. A part of the clones is gone; compared with another copy, unresolved V genes explain less than half, and the rest is unexplained. Recorded for this sample are 500,000 to 850,000 clones; 11% to 15% of them occurred a single time. The ten top clones hold approximately 0.042% of the sample. Sequenced material: naive CD4+ T cells from blood. Interpreted using the paper, the cell subset or site label stands for: true naive CD4+ T cells. These receptors all come from a man between 18 and 35 years old with type 1 diabetes.

The chain employs TRBV27 and TRBJ2-5; D may be TRBD1 (6 bases). CDR1 and CDR2 (germline): MNHEY, SMNVEV (reference sequence). Trimming removed 5 bases from V and 2 bases from J, with 18 bases in between. The CDR3 is 16 residues long. The CDR3 region has the DNA TGTGCCAGCAGTCAGGGCAAAGACAGGATACAAGAGACCCAGTACTTC. Translated: CASSQGKDRIQETQYF.

This clone was picked up a small number of times. The DNA for the CDR3 is TGTGCCAGCAGCTTCTCTAGCGGGGGGGTATATGAGCAGTTCTTC. Its translation is CASSFSSGGVYEQFF. The gene calls are TRBV7-2 and TRBJ2-1, with TRBD2 matching 12 bases. V trimming: 3 bases; J trimming: 8 bases; junction bases outside the gene matches: 5. Germline V gene lookup returns CDR1 SGHTA and CDR2 FQGNSA. This CDR3 contains 15 residues.

This clone was observed a handful of times. Here the CDR3 reads CASSFTSGGYEQYF. The CDR3 DNA sequence: TGTGCCAGCAGTTTTACTAGCGGGGGCTACGAGCAGTACTTC. The rearrangement joins TRBV6-6 to TRBJ2-7; 11 bases fit TRBD2. The V gene end was trimmed by 4 bases and the J gene end by 3 bases; junction bases not matched to a gene: 2. Germline lookup yields CDR1 MNHNY and CDR2 SVGAGI (reference sequence). The CDR3 is 14 residues long.

This clone has just a few counts. The chain uses TRBV6-5 and TRBJ2-1; D gene ambiguous. This CDR3 is 14 amino acids long. The ends were cut back, 0 bases at V and 6 bases at J, with 9 bases in the middle. The germline V gene encodes CDR1 MNHEY and CDR2 SVGAGI. The CDR3 nucleotides are TGTGCCAGCAGTTACTCAGGTGGCCCCAATGAGCAGTTCTTC. Translation gives CASSYSGGPNEQFF.

Here the CDR3 reads CASSFGREGTYEQYF. The DNA of the CDR3 is TGCGCCAGCAGCTTCGGCAGGGAGGGCACCTACGAGCAGTACTTC. The chain joins TRBV5-1 to TRBJ2-7; 7 bases map to TRBD2. J was trimmed by 2 bases and V by 2 bases; bases with no gene match: 7. Germline CDR1 reads SGHRS; CDR2 reads YFSETQ. CDR3 length equals 15 residues.

The V call is TRBV7-3, the J call TRBJ1-2; D unresolved. This CDR3 contains 15 residues. Germline CDR1 and CDR2: SGHTA and FQGTGA. Trimming removed 6 bases from V and 7 bases from J, with 21 bases in between. CDR3 sequence reads: CASRDYPNREGGYTF. The DNA of the CDR3 is TGTGCCAGCAGAGATTACCCAAACCGCGAGGGTGGCTACACCTTC.

This clone was seen more than once but under ten times. The rearrangement uses TRBV14 and TRBJ2-5; 7 nucleotides match TRBD2. CDR3 length: 16 amino acids. V was clipped by 2 bases and J by 5 bases; unmatched bases: 11. Germline loops: CDR1 SGHDN, CDR2 FVKESK. CDR3 region: CASSQPTTGGIETQYF. The CDR3 region has the DNA TGTGCCAGCAGCCAACCGACCACCGGGGGGATTGAGACCCAGTACTTC.

The V gene is TRBV28, the J gene TRBJ2-7, with a weak D call TRBD2 (6 bases). CDR1 is MDHEN and CDR2 is SYDVKM in the germline V gene. Deletions cut 5 bases from V and 4 bases from J, with 15 bases between. The CDR3 extends over 14 amino acids. The CDR3 DNA reads as TGTGCCAGCAGTATAGCGGTGAGGCGGTACGAGCAGTACTTC. Translated, it gives CASSIAVRRYEQYF.

The V gene is TRBV27, the J gene TRBJ1-2; 7 nucleotides align to TRBD1. The CDR3 loop spans 15 amino acids. The germline V gene encodes CDR1 MNHEY and CDR2 SMNVEV (reference sequence). The V segment lost 5 bases and the J segment 2 bases; nucleotides outside the gene matches: 8. The CDR3 region is CASSLFGQVNYGYTF. The CDR3 DNA reads TGTGCCAGCAGTCTCTTTGGACAGGTCAACTATGGCTACACCTTC.

The chain recombines TRBV6-5 with TRBJ1-2; 9 positions agree with TRBD1. Unmatched junction bases numbered 4, after V lost 0 bases and J lost 5 bases. Per germline, CDR1 MNHEY and CDR2 SVGAGI. The CDR3 extends over 15 amino acids. The CDR3: CASSYSGTGLYGYTF. Here the CDR3 DNA reads TGTGCCAGCAGTTACTCCGGGACAGGGTTATATGGCTACACCTTC.

Only a few counts were recorded for this clone. This chain links TRBV4-1 with TRBJ1-5, with a possible D match to TRBD1 (5 bases). CDR3 length: 16 amino acids. Trimming pared 6 bases from V and 4 bases from J, leaving 19 bases between. The germline CDR1 and CDR2 sequences are MGHRA and YSYEKL. CDR3 in amino acids: CASSAGTRARNQPQHF. The CDR3 DNA is TGCGCCAGCAGTGCGGGGACGAGGGCTAGGAATCAGCCCCAGCATTTT.

The chain uses TRBV7-9 and TRBJ2-5; D is perhaps TRBD2 (5 bases). The V gene's germline CDR1 is SEHNR and CDR2 FQNEAQ (reference sequence). The germline V and J ends were trimmed by 3 bases and 1 base, with 6 bases remaining between them. The CDR3 contains 13 residues. The CDR3: CASSFTSQETQYF. The CDR3 nucleotides read TGTGCCAGCAGCTTCACTAGCCAAGAGACCCAGTACTTC.

This clone was seen a few times. This chain joins TRBV19 and TRBJ1-2; tentative D call: TRBD1 (5 bases). The CDR3 is 14 amino acids. CDR1 and CDR2 from the germline V gene are LNHDA and SQIVND (reference sequence). Between the trimmed V and J ends, which lost 4 bases and 7 bases, there was a span of 16 bases. The CDR3: CASSTWTPEGGYTF. The CDR3 DNA reads TGTGCCAGTAGTACTTGGACACCCGAAGGTGGCTACACCTTC.

CDR3 DNA sequence: TGTGCCAGCACCAACATGGGGGGCTACTACAATGAGCAGTTCTTC. This codes for CASTNMGGYYNEQFF. The rearrangement joins TRBV7-9 to TRBJ2-1; D may match TRBD1 or TRBD2 (6 bases each). From germline, CDR1 is SEHNR and CDR2 FQNEAQ (reference sequence). Trimming took 7 bases from V and 3 from J, leaving 16 bases between them. The CDR3 totals 15 residues.

The chain joins TRBV5-1 to TRBJ1-2; 9 nucleotides line up with TRBD1. The CDR3 has 15 amino acids. V lost 7 bases to trimming and J lost 5 bases; unmatched junction nucleotides: 12. Germline V gene data show CDR1 as SGHRS and CDR2 as YFSETQ. CDR3 residues: CASHQGDREIYGYTF. The CDR3 DNA sequence: TGCGCCAGCCATCAAGGGGACAGGGAAATATATGGCTACACCTTC.

The V gene is TRBV13, the J gene TRBJ1-6; 10 nucleotides match TRBD1. Looked up from germline, CDR1 is PRHDT and CDR2 is FYEKMQ (reference sequence). Trimming removed 4 bases from V and 6 bases from J; junction bases left unmatched: 15. CDR3 length equals 19 residues. The DNA of the CDR3 is TGTGCCAGCAGCTCCTCCCCCCCGGACAGGGGGGTGAGTAATTCACCCCTCCACTTT. Translation gives CASSSSPPDRGVSNSPLHF.

This sequence joins TRBV7-9 and TRBJ1-2; D might be TRBD1 (6 bases). CDR1 is SEHNR and CDR2 is FQNEAQ in the germline V gene (reference sequence). V lost 5 bases, J lost 3 bases, and 13 bases lay in between. This CDR3 contains 14 residues. In DNA form, the CDR3 reads TGTGCCAGCAGCCCTCGGGACACATACTATGGCTACACCTTC. Its translation is CASSPRDTYYGYTF.

This clone turned up a few times. The chain links TRBV18 to TRBJ2-7; D is ambiguous. Germline CDR1 reads KGHSH; CDR2 reads LQKENI. Trimming removed 3 bases at V and 7 bases at J, with 13 bases between. The CDR3 is 13 amino acids. CDR3 region: CASSPHRDEEQYF. The DNA for the CDR3 is TGTGCCAGCTCACCCCACCGAGACGAAGAGCAGTACTTC. The whole variable domain, remainder taken from reference TRBV18 and TRBJ2-7, is NAGVMQNPRHLVRRRGQEARLRCSPMKGHSHVYWYRQLPEEGLKFMVYLQKENIIDESGMPKERFSAEFPKEGPSILRIQQVVRGDSAAYFCASSPHRDEEQYFGPGTRLTVT.

The chain carries TRBV30 and TRBJ2-4; no firm D call. CDR1 is GTSNPN, CDR2 SVGIG, per germline (reference sequence). This CDR3 spans 13 amino acids. V was pared by 0 bases and J by 9 bases, with 12 bases between. Written as DNA, the CDR3 is TGTGCCTGGAGTGTCCTCCTAGTCGGCATTCAGTACTTC. Translated: CAWSVLLVGIQYF.

A few counts support this clone. The chain has TRBV29-1 and TRBJ1-1; D uncertain. Germline V gene data show CDR1 as SQVTM and CDR2 as ANQGSEA. The CDR3 is 10 amino acids. V lost 8 bases, J lost 5 bases, and 9 bases lay in between. In DNA, the CDR3 is TGCAGCCCCGAGGCGACTGAAGCTTTCTTT. Its translation: CSPEATEAFF.

This clone came up a few times. The rearrangement links TRBV30 to TRBJ1-1; 7 bases are shared with TRBD1. The CDR3 is 15 amino acids. V shed 3 bases and J 1 base; nucleotides not matched to a gene: 8. Germline V CDR1 and CDR2: GTSNPN, SVGIG (reference sequence). Written as DNA, the CDR3 is TGTGCCTGGAGGGGAACAGGGGACCGGAACACTGAAGCTTTCTTT. Its translation is CAWRGTGDRNTEAFF.

This clone occurred a few times. The genes are TRBV5-1 and TRBJ2-5; 9 bases agree with TRBD2. CDR3 length equals 15 residues. V lost 4 bases to trimming and J lost 0 bases; unmatched junction nucleotides: 4. Germline V CDR1 and CDR2: SGHRS, YFSETQ. The CDR3 nucleotides are TGCGCCAGCAGCCGTAGCGGGGGTTACCAAGAGACCCAGTACTTC. It codes for CASSRSGGYQETQYF.